This TCR beta chain was profiled in a study of shared clonotypes between healthy human individuals. On this clone: Its specificity is unknown. It may be a read error: a sequence one base away is much more abundant. This sample also contains other DNA sequences that code for the same CDR3.

General study findings and limits: Relative to their counterparts shared across all four donors, non-shared clonotypes exhibited diminished generation probabilities.

V shed 5 bases and J 3 bases; nucleotides not matched to a gene: 4. This CDR3 has 13 residues. Germline-derived CDR1 and CDR2 are SGHNT and YYREEE (reference sequence). The method was immunoSEQ multiplex PCR; TCRdb's version includes in-frame clones alone and lacks a portion of them. The data contain 950,000 to 1,100,000 clones, approximately 78% of them singletons. The TCR sequence derives from a man in his late teens or twenties in good health. Some clones in this sample may be carry-over from other donors' samples. The rearrangement links TRBV5-4 to TRBJ1-2; 7 bases agree with TRBD1. Sequenced: memory CD4+ T cells from PBMCs. The subset was: CD45RA-negative fraction. CDR3 residues: CASSLDRDYGYTF. The CDR3 DNA is TGTGCCAGCAGTCTCGACAGGGACTATGGCTACACCTTC.